What follows describes a single T cell receptor beta chain. The target antigen is unknown. The CDR3 sequence is 14 residues long. Germline loops: CDR1 SGHTA, CDR2 FQGNSA. V shed 1 base and J 6 bases; nucleotides not matched to a gene: 3. This sample stems from a study of OX40 agonist ivuxolimab in advanced cancers. Study-level background: A male proportion of 82.7% was recorded, with mean age around 60 years and range 23 to 79. General study findings and limits: Those patients achieving a partial response at 0.1-3.0 mg/kg showed among the lowest clonal expansion. Fewer expanded clones were found on average in CD4+ than in CD8+ T cells. Antigen specificity remained undetermined for the expanded peripheral T cells.

Here immunoSEQ multiplex PCR was the method, and the copy in TCRdb shows in-frame clones only, minus some. The sample consists of roughly 40,000 clones, around nine tenths of them appearing once. The sequencing here drew on CD4+ or CD8+ T cells sorted from blood, taken in a trial of the OX40 agonist ivuxolimab. The origin of this receptor is an adult with an advanced solid tumor such as melanoma, head and neck, liver or kidney cancer. V gene TRBV7-2 combines with J gene TRBJ2-1; TRBD2 aligns across 7 bases. The CDR3 is CASSLGDYGNEQFF. The CDR3 coding sequence is TGTGCCAGCAGCTTAGGGGACTACGGCAATGAGCAGTTCTTC.